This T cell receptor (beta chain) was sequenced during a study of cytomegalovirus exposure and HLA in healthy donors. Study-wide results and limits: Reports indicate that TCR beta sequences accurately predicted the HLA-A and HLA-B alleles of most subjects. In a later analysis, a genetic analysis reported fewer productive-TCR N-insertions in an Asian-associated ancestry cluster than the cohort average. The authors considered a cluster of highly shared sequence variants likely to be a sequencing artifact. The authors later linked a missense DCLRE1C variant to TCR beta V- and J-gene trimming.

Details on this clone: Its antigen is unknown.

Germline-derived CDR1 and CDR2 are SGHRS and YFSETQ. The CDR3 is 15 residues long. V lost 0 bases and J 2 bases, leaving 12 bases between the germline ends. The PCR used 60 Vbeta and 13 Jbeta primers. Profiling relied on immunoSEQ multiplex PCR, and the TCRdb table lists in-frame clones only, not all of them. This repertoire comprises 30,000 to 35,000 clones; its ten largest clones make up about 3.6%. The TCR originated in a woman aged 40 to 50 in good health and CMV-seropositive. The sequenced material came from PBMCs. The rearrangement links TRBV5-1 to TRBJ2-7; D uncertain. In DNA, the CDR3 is TGCGCCAGCAGCTTGGAGGCAGGCCTAACCTACGAGCAGTACTTC. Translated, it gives CASSLEAGLTYEQYF.